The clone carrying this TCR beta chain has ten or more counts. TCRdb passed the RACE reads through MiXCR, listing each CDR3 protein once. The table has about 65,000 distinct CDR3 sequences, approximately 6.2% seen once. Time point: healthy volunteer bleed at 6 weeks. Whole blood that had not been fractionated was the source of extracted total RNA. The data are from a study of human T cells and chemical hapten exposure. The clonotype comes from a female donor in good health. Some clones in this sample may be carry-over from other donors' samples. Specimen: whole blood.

CDR3 in DNA: TGCAGTGCTATTGGCGGGATATTCGCAGATACGCAGTATTTT. This encodes CSAIGGIFADTQYF. The V and J genes are TRBV20-1 and TRBJ2-3; possibly TRBD2 for D (6 bases). Germline CDR1 is DFQATT and CDR2 is SNEGSKA (reference sequence). V dropped 4 bases and J dropped 4 bases, with 15 bases sitting between them. There are 14 residues in the CDR3.